Shown below are 3 T cell receptor beta chains from a single sample sequenced in a study of T cell responses to AZD1222 COVID-19 vaccine. Produced via immunoSEQ multiplex PCR; TCRdb's table is partial and in-frame only. The sample includes under 150,000 clones, around four fifths of them seen just once. This material consisted of peripheral blood, taken on day 0 of MenACWY control vaccination. The receptors here all came from an adult in good health.

The J gene is TRBJ1-3, the V gene TRBV7-2, with D perhaps TRBD1 (5 bases). V was pared by 3 bases and J by 2 bases, with 11 bases between. The CDR3 runs 15 residues. Germline assignment: CDR1 SGHTA and CDR2 FQGNSA. Here the CDR3 DNA reads TGTGCCAGCAGCTTCTCGGGGGAAACTGGAAACACCATATATTTT. This sequence encodes CASSFSGETGNTIYF.

The V and J genes are TRBV19 and TRBJ1-6; D gene uncertain. Per the germline V gene, CDR1 is LNHDA and CDR2 is SQIVND (reference sequence). The germline V and J ends were trimmed by 5 bases and 9 bases, with 14 bases remaining between them. There are 14 residues in the CDR3. The CDR3 bases are TGTGCCAGTAGTCCGAGGGTAAACCCTTCACCCCTCCACTTT. This encodes CASSPRVNPSPLHF. The full variable domain, with the rest looked up from reference TRBV19 and TRBJ1-6, is DGGITQSPKYLFRKEGQNVTLSCEQNLNHDAMYWYRQDPGQGLRLIYYSQIVNDFQKGDIAEGYSVSREKKESFPLTVTSAQKNPTAFYLCASSPRVNPSPLHFGNGTRLTVT.

This clone was observed at least ten times. The chain combines TRBV2 with TRBJ2-2; a possible D gene is TRBD1 (6 bases). The CDR3 length is 12 residues. CDR1 is SNHLY and CDR2 is FYNNEI in the germline V gene. Trimming removed 8 bases from V and 7 bases from J, with 11 bases in between. The CDR3 bases are TGTGCCAGCCGAGGACAGTTCGGGGAGCTGTTTTTT. Encoded protein: CASRGQFGELFF. Drawing the rest from reference TRBV2 and TRBJ2-2, the complete variable domain is EPEVTQTPSHQVTQMGQEVILRCVPISNHLYFYWYRQILGQKVEFLVSFYNNEISEKSEIFDDQFSVERPDGSNFTLKIRSTKLEDSAMYFCASRGQFGELFFGEGSRLTVL.